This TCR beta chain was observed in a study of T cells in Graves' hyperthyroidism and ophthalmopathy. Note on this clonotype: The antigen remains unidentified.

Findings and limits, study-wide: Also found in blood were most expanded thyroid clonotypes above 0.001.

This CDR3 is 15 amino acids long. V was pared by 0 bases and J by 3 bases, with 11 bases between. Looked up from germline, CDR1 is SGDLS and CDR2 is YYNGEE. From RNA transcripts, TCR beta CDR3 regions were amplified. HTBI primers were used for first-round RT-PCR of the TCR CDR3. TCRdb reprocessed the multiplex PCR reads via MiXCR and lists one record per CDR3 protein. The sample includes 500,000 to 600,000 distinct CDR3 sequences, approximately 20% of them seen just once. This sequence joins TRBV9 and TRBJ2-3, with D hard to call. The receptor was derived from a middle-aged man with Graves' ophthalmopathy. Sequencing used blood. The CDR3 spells CASSVGPLITDTQYF. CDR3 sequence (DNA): TGTGCCAGCAGCGTAGGACCCCTTATAACAGATACGCAGTATTTT.